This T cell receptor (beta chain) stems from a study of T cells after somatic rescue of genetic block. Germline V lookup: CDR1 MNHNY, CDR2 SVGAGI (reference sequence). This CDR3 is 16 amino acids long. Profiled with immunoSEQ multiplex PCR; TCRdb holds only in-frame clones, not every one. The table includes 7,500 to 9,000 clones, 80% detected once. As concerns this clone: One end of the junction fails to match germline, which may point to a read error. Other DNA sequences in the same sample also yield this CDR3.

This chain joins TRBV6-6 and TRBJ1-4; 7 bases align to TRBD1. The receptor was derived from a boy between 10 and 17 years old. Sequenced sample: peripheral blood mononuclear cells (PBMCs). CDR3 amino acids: CASSFDRAPTNEKLFF. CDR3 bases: TGTGCCAGTAGTTTCGACAGGGCCCCTACTAATGAAAAACTGTTTTTT.